Measured by frequency, the clone carrying this T cell receptor (beta chain) is medium-sized. No antigen is known for it. TRB amplification used 250 ng of peripheral blood genomic DNA. This sample stems from a study of T cell clusters in autoimmune cytopenias. Notes on the study in general: Primary autoimmune cytopenia patients appeared to lack physiological T cell clusters present in healthy donors.

Multiplex touch-down PCR amplified TRB using TRB-A and TRB-B pools in one tube. TCRdb reprocessed the multiplex PCR reads, keeping one entry per CDR3 protein, no DNA. This repertoire includes about 5,900 distinct CDR3 sequences. The sequencing input was peripheral blood. The TCR comes from a human donor with an autoimmune cytopenia or autoimmune hepatitis (not recorded which).

CDR3 amino acids: CASSLGGSGTDTQYF. J is TRBJ2-3 and V is TRBV7-6; lacking DNA, the TRBD2 call made by TCRdb goes unchecked. CDR1 and CDR2 from the germline V gene are SGHVS and FNYEAQ. CDR3 size: 15 residues. Full variable domain (outside the CDR3, taken from reference TRBV7-6 and TRBJ2-3): GAGVSQSPRYKVTKRGQDVALRCDPISGHVSLYWYRQALGQGPEFLTYFNYEAQQDKSGLPNDRFSAERPEGSISTLTIQRTEQRDSAMYRCASSLGGSGTDTQYFGPGTRLTVL.